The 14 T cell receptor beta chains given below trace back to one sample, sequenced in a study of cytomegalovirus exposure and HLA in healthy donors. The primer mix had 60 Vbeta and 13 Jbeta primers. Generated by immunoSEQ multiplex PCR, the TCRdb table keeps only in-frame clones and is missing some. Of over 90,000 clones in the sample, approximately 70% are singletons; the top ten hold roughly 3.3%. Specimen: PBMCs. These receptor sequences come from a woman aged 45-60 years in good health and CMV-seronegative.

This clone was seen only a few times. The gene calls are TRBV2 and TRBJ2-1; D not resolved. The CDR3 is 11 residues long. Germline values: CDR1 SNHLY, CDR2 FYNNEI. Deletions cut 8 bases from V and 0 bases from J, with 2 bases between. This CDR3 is CASRSYNEQFF. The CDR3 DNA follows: TGTGCCAGCCGCTCCTACAATGAGCAGTTCTTC.

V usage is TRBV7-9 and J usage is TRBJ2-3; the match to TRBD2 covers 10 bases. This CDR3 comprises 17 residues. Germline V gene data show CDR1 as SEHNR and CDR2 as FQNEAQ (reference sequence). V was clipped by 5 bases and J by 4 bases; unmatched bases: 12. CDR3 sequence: CASSPRASGRVSDTQYF. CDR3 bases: TGTGCCAGCAGCCCCCGCGCTAGCGGGAGAGTTTCAGATACGCAGTATTTT.

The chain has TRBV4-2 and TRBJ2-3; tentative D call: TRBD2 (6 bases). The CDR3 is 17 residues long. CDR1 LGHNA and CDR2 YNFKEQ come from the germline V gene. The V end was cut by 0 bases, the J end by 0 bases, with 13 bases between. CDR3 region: CASSQDLSGVSTDTQYF. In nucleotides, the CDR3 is TGTGCCAGCAGCCAAGATCTCTCGGGGGTTAGCACAGATACGCAGTATTTT.

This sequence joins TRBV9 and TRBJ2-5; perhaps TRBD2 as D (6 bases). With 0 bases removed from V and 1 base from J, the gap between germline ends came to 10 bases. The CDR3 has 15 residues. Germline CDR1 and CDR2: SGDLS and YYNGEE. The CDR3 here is CASSVELRGQETQYF. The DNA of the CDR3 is TGTGCCAGCAGCGTAGAATTGCGGGGCCAAGAGACCCAGTACTTC.

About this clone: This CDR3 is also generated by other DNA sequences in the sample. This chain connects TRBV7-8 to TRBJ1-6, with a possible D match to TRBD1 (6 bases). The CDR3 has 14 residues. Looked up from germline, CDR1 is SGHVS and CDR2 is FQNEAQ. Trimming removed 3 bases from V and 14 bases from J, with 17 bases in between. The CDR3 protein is CASSFTDRGPTLHF. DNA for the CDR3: TGTGCCAGCAGCTTTACGGACAGAGGCCCGACCCTCCACTTT.

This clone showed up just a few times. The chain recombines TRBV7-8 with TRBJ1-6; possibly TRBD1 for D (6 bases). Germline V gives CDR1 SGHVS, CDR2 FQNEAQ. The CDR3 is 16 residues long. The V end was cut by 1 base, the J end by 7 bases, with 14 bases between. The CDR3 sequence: CASSLEGRGNNSPLHF. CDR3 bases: TGTGCCAGCAGCTTAGAGGGCAGGGGTAACAATTCACCCCTCCACTTT.

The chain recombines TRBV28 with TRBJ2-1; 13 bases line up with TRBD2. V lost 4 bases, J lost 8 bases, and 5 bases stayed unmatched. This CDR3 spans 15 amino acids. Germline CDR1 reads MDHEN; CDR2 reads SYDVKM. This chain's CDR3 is CASSSGLAGVDEQFF. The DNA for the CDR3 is TGTGCCAGCAGTTCCGGACTAGCGGGAGTGGATGAGCAGTTCTTC.

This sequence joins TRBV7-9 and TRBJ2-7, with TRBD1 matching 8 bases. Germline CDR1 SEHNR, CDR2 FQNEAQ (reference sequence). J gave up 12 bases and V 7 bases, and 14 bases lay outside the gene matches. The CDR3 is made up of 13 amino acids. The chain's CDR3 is CASTSSDGRGLYF. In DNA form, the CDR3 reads TGTGCCAGCACCTCATCAGACGGCAGGGGGCTGTACTTC.

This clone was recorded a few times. The CDR3: CAWGGQTSNQPQHF. The DNA of the CDR3 is TGTGCCTGGGGAGGACAGACTAGCAATCAGCCCCAGCATTTT. J is TRBJ1-5 and V is TRBV30, with D possibly TRBD1 on 6 matching bases. CDR1 is GTSNPN and CDR2 is SVGIG in the germline V gene (reference sequence). V dropped 5 bases and J dropped 0 bases, with 11 bases sitting between them. The CDR3 has 14 residues.

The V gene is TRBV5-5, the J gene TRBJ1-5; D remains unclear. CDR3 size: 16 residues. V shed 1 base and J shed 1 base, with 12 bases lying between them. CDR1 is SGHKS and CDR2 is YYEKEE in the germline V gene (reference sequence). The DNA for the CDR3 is TGTGCCAGCAGCTTGATAGGAGGATTCAGCAATCAGCCCCAGCATTTT. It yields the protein CASSLIGGFSNQPQHF.

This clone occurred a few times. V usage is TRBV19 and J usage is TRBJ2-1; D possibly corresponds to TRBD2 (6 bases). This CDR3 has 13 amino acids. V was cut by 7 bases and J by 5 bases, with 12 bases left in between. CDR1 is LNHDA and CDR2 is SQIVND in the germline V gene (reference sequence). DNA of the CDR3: TGTGCCAGTATCGGGACTCTTGACAATGAGCAGTTCTTC. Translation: CASIGTLDNEQFF.

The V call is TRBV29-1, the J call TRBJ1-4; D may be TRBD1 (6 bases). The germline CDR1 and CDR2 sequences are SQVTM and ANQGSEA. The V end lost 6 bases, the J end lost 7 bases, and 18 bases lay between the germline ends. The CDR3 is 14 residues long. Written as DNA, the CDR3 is TGCAGCGTCGCCCCGCAGGGGTTGACTGAAAAACTGTTTTTT. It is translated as CSVAPQGLTEKLFF.

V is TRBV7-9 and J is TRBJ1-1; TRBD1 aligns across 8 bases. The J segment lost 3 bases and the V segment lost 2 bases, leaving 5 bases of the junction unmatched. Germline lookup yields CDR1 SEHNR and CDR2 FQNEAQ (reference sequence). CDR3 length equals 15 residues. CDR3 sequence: CASSLRQGPYTEAFF. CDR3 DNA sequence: TGTGCCAGCAGCTTAAGACAGGGGCCCTACACTGAAGCTTTCTTT.

The CDR3 coding sequence is TGTGCCAGCAGCGGGACGACAGGGGGCTTTGTAGATACGCAGTATTTT. Translated: CASSGTTGGFVDTQYF. V gene TRBV7-9 combines with J gene TRBJ2-3; 10 bases are shared with TRBD1. The CDR3 spans 16 residues. Losses at the gene ends were 5 bases for V and 5 bases for J; bases not matched to a gene: 10. Looked up from germline, CDR1 is SEHNR and CDR2 is FQNEAQ (reference sequence).